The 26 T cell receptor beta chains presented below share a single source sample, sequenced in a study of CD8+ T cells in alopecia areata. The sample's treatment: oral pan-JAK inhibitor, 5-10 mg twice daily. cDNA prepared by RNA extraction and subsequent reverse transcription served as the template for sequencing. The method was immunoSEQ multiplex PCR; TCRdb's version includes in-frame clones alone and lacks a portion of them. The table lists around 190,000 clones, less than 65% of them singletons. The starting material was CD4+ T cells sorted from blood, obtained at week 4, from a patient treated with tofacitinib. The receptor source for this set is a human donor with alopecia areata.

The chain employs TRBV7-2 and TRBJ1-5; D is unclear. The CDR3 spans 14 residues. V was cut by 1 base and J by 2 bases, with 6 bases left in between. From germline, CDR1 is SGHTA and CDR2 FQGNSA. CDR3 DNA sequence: TGTGCCAGCAGCTTAGGACGAGGCAATCAGCCCCAGCATTTT. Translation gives CASSLGRGNQPQHF.

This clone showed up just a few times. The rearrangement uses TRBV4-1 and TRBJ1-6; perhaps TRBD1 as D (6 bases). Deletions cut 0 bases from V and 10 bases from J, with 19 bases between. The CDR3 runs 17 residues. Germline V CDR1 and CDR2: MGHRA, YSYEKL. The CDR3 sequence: CASSQDSGGLVWSPLHF. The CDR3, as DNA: TGCGCCAGCAGCCAAGATAGTGGGGGCCTTGTTTGGTCACCCCTCCACTTT.

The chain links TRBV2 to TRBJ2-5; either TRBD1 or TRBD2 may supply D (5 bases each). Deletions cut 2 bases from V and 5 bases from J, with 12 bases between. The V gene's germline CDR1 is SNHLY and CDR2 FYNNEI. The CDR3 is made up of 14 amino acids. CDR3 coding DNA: TGTGCCAGCAGTGAATGGGGGATTGATGAGACCCAGTACTTC. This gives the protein CASSEWGIDETQYF.

CDR3 nucleotide sequence: TGCGCCAGCAGCCCCGGGCCGGGGTATAATTCACCCCTCCACTTT. Its protein product is CASSPGPGYNSPLHF. The chain links TRBV5-1 to TRBJ1-6; D gene unclear. Trimming removed 4 bases at V and 4 bases at J, with 12 bases between. CDR1 SGHRS and CDR2 YFSETQ come from the germline V gene. The CDR3 runs 15 residues.

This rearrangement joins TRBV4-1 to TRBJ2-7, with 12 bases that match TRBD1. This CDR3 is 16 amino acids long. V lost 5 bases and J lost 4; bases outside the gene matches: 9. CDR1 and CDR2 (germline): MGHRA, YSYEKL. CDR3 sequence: CASSVLPGQGAYEQYF. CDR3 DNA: TGCGCCAGCAGCGTCCTGCCGGGACAGGGGGCTTACGAGCAGTACTTC.

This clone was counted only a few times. CDR3 protein: CASRSTSTDTQYF. The CDR3 coding sequence is TGTGCCAGCAGATCAACTAGCACAGATACGCAGTATTTT. V is TRBV6-5 and J is TRBJ2-3; D call uncertain. Germline values: CDR1 MNHEY, CDR2 SVGAGI. CDR3 size: 13 residues. V lost 6 bases and J lost 0, with 7 bases in between.

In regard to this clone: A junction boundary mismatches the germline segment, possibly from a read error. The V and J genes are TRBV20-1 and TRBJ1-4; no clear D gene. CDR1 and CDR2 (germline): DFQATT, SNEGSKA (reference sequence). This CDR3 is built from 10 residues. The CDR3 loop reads CSAVNEKLFF. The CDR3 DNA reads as TGTTCGGCGGTGAATGAAAAACTGTTTTTT.

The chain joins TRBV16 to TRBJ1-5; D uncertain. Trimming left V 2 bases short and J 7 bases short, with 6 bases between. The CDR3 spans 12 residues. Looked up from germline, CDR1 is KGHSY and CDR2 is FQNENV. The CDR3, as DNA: TGTGCCAGCAGCCAACGAGAACAGCCCCAGCATTTT. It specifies CASSQREQPQHF. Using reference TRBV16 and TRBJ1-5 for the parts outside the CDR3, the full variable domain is GEEVAQTPKHLVRGEGQKAKLYCAPIKGHSYVFWYQQVLKNEFKFLISFQNENVFDETGMPKERFSAKCLPNSPCSLEIQATKLEDSAVYFCASSQREQPQHFGDGTRLSIL.

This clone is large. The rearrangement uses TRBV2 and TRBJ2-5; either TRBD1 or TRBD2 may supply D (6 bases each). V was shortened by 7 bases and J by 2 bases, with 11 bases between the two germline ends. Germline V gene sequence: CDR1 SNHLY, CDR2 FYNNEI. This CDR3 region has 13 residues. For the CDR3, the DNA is TGTGCCAGCATGGGGGGCATGCAAGAGACCCAGTACTTC. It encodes CASMGGMQETQYF.

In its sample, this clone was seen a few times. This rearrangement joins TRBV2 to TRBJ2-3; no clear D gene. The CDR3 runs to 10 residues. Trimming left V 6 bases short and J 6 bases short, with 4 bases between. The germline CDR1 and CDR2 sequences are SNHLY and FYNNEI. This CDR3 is CASRRDTQYF. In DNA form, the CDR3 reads TGTGCCAGCAGGAGGGATACGCAGTATTTT.

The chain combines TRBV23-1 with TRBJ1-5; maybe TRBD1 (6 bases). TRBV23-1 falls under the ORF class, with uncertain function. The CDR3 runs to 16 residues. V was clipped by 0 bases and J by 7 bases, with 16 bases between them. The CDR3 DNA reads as TGCGCCAGCAGTCAATCGACTCCGGGGGCAAAGCAGCCCCAGCATTTT. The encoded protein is CASSQSTPGAKQPQHF.

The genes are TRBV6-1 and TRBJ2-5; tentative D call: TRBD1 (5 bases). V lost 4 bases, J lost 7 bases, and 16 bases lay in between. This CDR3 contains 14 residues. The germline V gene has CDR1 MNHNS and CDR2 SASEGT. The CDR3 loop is CASSAAQARGTQYF. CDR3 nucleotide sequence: TGTGCCAGCAGTGCTGCACAGGCCCGAGGGACCCAGTACTTC.

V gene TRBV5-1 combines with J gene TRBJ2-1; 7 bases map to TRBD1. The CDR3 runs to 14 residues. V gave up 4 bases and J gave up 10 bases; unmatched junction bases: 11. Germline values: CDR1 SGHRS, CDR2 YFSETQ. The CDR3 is CASSPLDRADEQFF. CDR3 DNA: TGCGCCAGCAGCCCTCTCGACAGGGCCGACGAGCAGTTCTTC.

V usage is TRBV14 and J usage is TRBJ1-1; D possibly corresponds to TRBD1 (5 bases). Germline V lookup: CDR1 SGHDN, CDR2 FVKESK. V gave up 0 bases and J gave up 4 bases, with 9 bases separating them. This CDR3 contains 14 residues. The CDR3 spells CASSQEAGLTEAFF. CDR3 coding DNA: TGTGCCAGCAGCCAAGAAGCGGGGCTCACTGAAGCTTTCTTT.

In DNA form, the CDR3 reads TGTGCCAGCAGTGACAGAGGTTTGGGCAATCAGCCCCAGCATTTT. This sequence encodes CASSDRGLGNQPQHF. The V and J genes are TRBV2 and TRBJ1-5; D is uncertain. Germline V gene sequence: CDR1 SNHLY, CDR2 FYNNEI. The CDR3 is made up of 15 amino acids. Trimming shortened V by 3 bases and J by 2 bases, and 11 bases separated the two germline ends.

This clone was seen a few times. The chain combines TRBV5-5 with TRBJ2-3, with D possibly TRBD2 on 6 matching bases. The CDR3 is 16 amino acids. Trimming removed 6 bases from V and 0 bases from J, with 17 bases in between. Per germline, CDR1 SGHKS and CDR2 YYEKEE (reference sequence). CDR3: CASIHGGFSSTDTQYF. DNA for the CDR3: TGTGCCAGCATCCACGGGGGATTCTCTAGCACAGATACGCAGTATTTT.

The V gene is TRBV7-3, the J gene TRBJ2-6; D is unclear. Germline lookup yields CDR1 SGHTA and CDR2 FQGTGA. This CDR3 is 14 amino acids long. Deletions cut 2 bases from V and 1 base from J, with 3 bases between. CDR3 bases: TGTGCCAGCAGCTTAGGGTCTGGGGCCAACGTCCTGACTTTC. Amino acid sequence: CASSLGSGANVLTF.

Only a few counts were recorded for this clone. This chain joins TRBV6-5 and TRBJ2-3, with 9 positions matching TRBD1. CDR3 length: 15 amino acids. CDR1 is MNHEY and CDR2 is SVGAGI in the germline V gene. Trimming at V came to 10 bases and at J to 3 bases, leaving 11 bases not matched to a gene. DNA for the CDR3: TGTGCCACCTTCCCGGGACAGGGTACAACAGATACGCAGTATTTT. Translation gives CATFPGQGTTDTQYF.

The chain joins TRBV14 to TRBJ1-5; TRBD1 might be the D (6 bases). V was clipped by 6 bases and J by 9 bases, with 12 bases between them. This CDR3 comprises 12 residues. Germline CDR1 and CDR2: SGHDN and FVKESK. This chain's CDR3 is CASRQEGGPQHF. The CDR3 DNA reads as TGTGCCAGCAGGCAGGAGGGGGGGCCCCAGCATTTT.

CDR3: CASSDDSDIQYF. In DNA, the CDR3 is TGTGCCAGTAGCGACGACAGTGACATTCAGTACTTC. The chain carries TRBV19 and TRBJ2-4, with D possibly matching TRBD1 (5 bases). Germline CDR1 and CDR2: LNHDA and SQIVND (reference sequence). The V gene lost 6 bases and the J gene lost 8 bases, with 11 bases spanning the gap. There are 12 residues in the CDR3.

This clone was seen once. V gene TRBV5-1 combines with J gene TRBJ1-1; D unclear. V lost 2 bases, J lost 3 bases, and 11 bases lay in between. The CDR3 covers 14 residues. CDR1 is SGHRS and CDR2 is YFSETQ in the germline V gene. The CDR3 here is CASSFAGPDTEAFF. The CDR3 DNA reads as TGCGCCAGCAGCTTTGCAGGTCCAGACACTGAAGCTTTCTTT.

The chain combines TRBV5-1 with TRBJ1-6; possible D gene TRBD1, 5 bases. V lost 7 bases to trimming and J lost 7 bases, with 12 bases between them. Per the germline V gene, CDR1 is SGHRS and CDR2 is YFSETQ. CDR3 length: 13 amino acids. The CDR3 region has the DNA TGCGCCAGCTCCGGGACGGAGAATTCACCCCTCCACTTT. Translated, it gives CASSGTENSPLHF. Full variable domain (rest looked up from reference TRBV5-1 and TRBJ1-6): KAGVTQTPRYLIKTRGQQVTLSCSPISGHRSVSWYQQTPGQGLQFLFEYFSETQRNKGNFPGRFSGRQFSNSRSEMNVSTLELGDSALYLCASSGTENSPLHFGNGTRLTVT.

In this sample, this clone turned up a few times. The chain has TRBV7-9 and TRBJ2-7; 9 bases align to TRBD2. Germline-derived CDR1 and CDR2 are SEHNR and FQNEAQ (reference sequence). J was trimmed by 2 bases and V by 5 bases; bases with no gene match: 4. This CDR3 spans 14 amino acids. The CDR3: CASSELAGPYEQYF. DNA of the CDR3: TGTGCCAGCAGCGAACTAGCGGGTCCCTACGAGCAGTACTTC. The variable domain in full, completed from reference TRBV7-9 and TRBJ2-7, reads DTGVSQNPRHKITKRGQNVTFRCDPISEHNRLYWYRQTLGQGPEFLTYFQNEAQLEKSRLLSDRFSAERPKGSFSTLEIQRTEQGDSAMYLCASSELAGPYEQYFGPGTRLTVT.

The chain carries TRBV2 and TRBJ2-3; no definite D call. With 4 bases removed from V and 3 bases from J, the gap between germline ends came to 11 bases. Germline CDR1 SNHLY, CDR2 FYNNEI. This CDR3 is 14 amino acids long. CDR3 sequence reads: CASSGRNPTDTQYF. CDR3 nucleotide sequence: TGTGCCAGCAGTGGGCGGAACCCAACAGATACGCAGTATTTT.

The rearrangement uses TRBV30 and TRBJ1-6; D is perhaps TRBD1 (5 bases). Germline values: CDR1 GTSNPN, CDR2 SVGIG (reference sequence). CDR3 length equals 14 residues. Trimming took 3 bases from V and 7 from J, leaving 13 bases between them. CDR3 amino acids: CAWRSGRENSPLHF. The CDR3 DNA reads TGTGCCTGGAGAAGCGGCAGGGAGAATTCACCCCTCCACTTT.

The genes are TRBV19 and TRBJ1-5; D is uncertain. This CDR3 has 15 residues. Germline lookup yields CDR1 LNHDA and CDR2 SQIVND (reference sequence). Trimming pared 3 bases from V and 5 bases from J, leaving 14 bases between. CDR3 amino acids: CASSINSLADQPQHF. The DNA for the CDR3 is TGTGCCAGTAGTATTAACAGCCTGGCCGATCAGCCCCAGCATTTT.